Here is one T cell receptor beta chain with its context. The antigen remains unidentified. This specimen includes other DNA sequences encoding the same CDR3. These data are taken from a study of EBV T-cell therapy then PD-1 blockade in nasopharyngeal carcinoma. As for treatment: AdE1-LMPpoly-expanded autologous EBV-specific T-cell therapy followed by anti-PD-1 nivolumab. Germline-derived CDR1 and CDR2 are MNHEY and SVGEGT. The CDR3 is 16 residues long. V dropped 4 bases and J dropped 5 bases, with 20 bases sitting between them. The method was immunoSEQ multiplex PCR; TCRdb's version includes in-frame clones alone and lacks a portion of them. The repertoire consists of 15,000 or so clones, with approximately 80% occurring once and the leading ten covering 25% to 30%.

The genes are TRBV6-2 or TRBV6-3 and TRBJ1-1; D not certain. This TCR was sampled from a man in his forties or fifties with nasopharyngeal carcinoma. Sequences were derived from CD8+ T cells from blood, sampled at day 0 from a patient whose treatment included autologous EBV-specific T cells and nivolumab. The CDR3 DNA sequence: TGTGCCAGCAGTTTGTGGACGTTGGCCGGTAAGACTGAAGCTTTCTTT. Translating gives CASSLWTLAGKTEAFF.